One and the same sample provided the 28 T cell receptor beta chains below, sequenced in a study of blood T cell repertoires in COVID-19. Method: immunoSEQ multiplex PCR; TCRdb's copy keeps in-frame clones and lacks some. This sample carries 220,000 or so clones, around 83% of them seen once, and the ten largest clones take over 7%. Sequenced: peripheral blood. The receptor set was obtained from an elderly woman with COVID-19, enrolled during active disease.

The CDR3 DNA reads as TGTGCCAGCAGCTTGGCTCTAGGTGGCAGCCAAGAGACCCAGTACTTC. Translated: CASSLALGGSQETQYF. The chain uses TRBV5-5 and TRBJ2-5, with D unclear. Trimming left V 0 bases short and J 1 base short, with 13 bases between. CDR1 and CDR2 (germline): SGHKS, YYEKEE (reference sequence). The CDR3 loop spans 16 amino acids.

This chain uses TRBV10-1 with TRBJ1-1, with 9 bases identical to TRBD1. Germline CDR1 reads WNHNN; CDR2 reads SYGVQD (reference sequence). The trim removed 6 bases at V and 5 bases at J, leaving 4 bases unmatched. There are 13 residues in the CDR3. The CDR3 DNA reads as TGCGCCAGCAGAGGGACAGGGAGGACTGAAGCTTTCTTT. Translation gives CASRGTGRTEAFF.

The CDR3 loop is CASSLMAGGNNEQFF. Here the CDR3 DNA reads TGTGCCAGCAGCTTAATGGCAGGGGGGAACAATGAGCAGTTCTTC. The chain recombines TRBV7-3 with TRBJ2-1; tentatively, D is TRBD1 (7 bases). Germline-derived CDR1 and CDR2 are SGHTA and FQGTGA. This CDR3 has 15 residues. V lost 1 base and J 5 bases, leaving 12 bases between the germline ends.

The V call is TRBV6-5, the J call TRBJ2-3; 8 bases map to TRBD1. Germline CDR1 and CDR2: MNHEY and SVGAGI. This CDR3 spans 15 amino acids. Germline trimming cut 2 bases from V and 2 bases from J; bases unmatched to any gene: 3. CDR3 DNA sequence: TGTGCCAGCAGTTACCGACAGGGGCTCACAGATACGCAGTATTTT. Residues: CASSYRQGLTDTQYF.

In its sample, this clone was seen a few times. V gene TRBV6-5 combines with J gene TRBJ2-2; D perhaps matches TRBD1 (6 bases). Trimming stripped 6 bases from V and 4 bases from J, with 12 bases between. The CDR3 sequence is 14 residues long. Germline V gene sequence: CDR1 MNHEY, CDR2 SVGAGI. CDR3 residues: CASRMDSLTGELFF. CDR3 bases: TGTGCCAGCAGAATGGACAGTCTCACCGGGGAGCTGTTTTTT.

V and J are TRBV3-1 (or the pseudogene TRBV3-2) and TRBJ1-1; the D gene is possibly TRBD1 (5 bases). Trimming took off 2 bases at V and 10 bases at J, with 14 bases between the two ends. This CDR3 contains 13 residues. Germline V gives CDR1 LGHDT, CDR2 YNNKEL (reference sequence). CDR3 nucleotides: TGTGCCAGCAGCCAATCTAAGGGGCGGGGAGCTTTCTTT. Translation gives CASSQSKGRGAFF.

The rearrangement uses TRBV4-3 and TRBJ1-4; 12 bases agree with TRBD1. Germline-derived CDR1 and CDR2 are LGHNA and YSLEER. V was pared by 4 bases and J by 8 bases, with 8 bases of the junction left unmatched. The CDR3 runs 16 residues. CDR3 DNA: TGCGCCAGCAGCCGATCTCCCGGGACAGGGGGCGAAAAACTGTTTTTT. This encodes CASSRSPGTGGEKLFF.

V usage is TRBV2 and J usage is TRBJ1-3; D perhaps matches TRBD1 (6 bases). The CDR3 extends over 15 amino acids. The ends were cut back, 5 bases at V and 0 bases at J, with 11 bases in the middle. Per the germline V gene, CDR1 is SNHLY and CDR2 is FYNNEI. CDR3 protein: CASSLQGLSGNTIYF. For the CDR3, the DNA is TGTGCCAGCAGTCTCCAGGGGCTCTCTGGAAACACCATATATTTT.

This chain joins TRBV7-3 and TRBJ2-3; tentative D call: TRBD1 (6 bases). Between the trimmed V and J ends, which lost 5 bases and 1 base, there was a span of 19 bases. Germline V gene data show CDR1 as SGHTA and CDR2 as FQGTGA. There are 17 residues in the CDR3. The CDR3 coding sequence is TGTGCCAGCAGCCGAGCTACAGGGCCCAGCGGCACAGATACGCAGTATTTT. Its translation is CASSRATGPSGTDTQYF.

The rearrangement joins TRBV4-1 to TRBJ1-2; no clear D. Per germline, CDR1 MGHRA and CDR2 YSYEKL. The V end was cut by 4 bases, the J end by 6 bases, with 12 bases between. The CDR3 is 13 residues long. This chain's CDR3 is CASSPWVGDGYTF. The CDR3 coding sequence is TGCGCCAGCAGCCCCTGGGTCGGGGATGGCTACACCTTC.

The rearrangement links TRBV6-1 to TRBJ2-3; 8 bases map to TRBD2. The CDR3 is 16 residues long. V was pared by 2 bases and J by 4 bases, with 8 bases of the junction left unmatched. Germline CDR1 is MNHNS and CDR2 is SASEGT. The CDR3 here is CASSEPRGGGADTQYF. The DNA for the CDR3 is TGTGCCAGCAGTGAACCCCGGGGGGGCGGGGCAGATACGCAGTATTTT.

The rearrangement uses TRBV12-3 or TRBV12-4 and TRBJ1-5; no clear D. The V gene lost 5 bases and the J gene lost 2 bases, with 7 bases spanning the gap. The length of the CDR3 is 13 residues. The CDR3 sequence is CASSRLGNQPQHF. The CDR3 region has the DNA TGTGCCAGCAGTCGGCTAGGCAATCAGCCCCAGCATTTT.

V usage is TRBV10-1 and J usage is TRBJ2-5; 9 bases fit TRBD2. There are 15 residues in the CDR3. V gave up 7 bases and J gave up 0 bases; unmatched junction bases: 6. Germline CDR1 is WNHNN and CDR2 is SYGVQD (reference sequence). CDR3 region: CASMETSGNQETQYF. The DNA for the CDR3 is TGCGCCAGCATGGAGACTAGCGGAAACCAAGAGACCCAGTACTTC.

V and J are TRBV27 and TRBJ1-6, with 8 positions matching TRBD1. This CDR3 has 15 residues. Losses at the gene ends were 5 bases for V and 9 bases for J; bases not matched to a gene: 9. Germline CDR1 is MNHEY and CDR2 is SMNVEV (reference sequence). The CDR3 region has the DNA TGTGCCAGCAGTACCAGACAGGGGAGAATTTCACCCCTCCACTTT. It translates to CASSTRQGRISPLHF.

The chain combines TRBV7-3 with TRBJ1-3, with 9 bases that match TRBD1. In germline, CDR1 is SGHTA, CDR2 FQGTGA. Trimming removed 7 bases from V and 4 bases from J; junction bases left unmatched: 11. The CDR3 loop spans 16 amino acids. CDR3 coding DNA: TGTGCCAGCATTCTGACCGGGACAGGGAGGGGAAACACCATATATTTT. It specifies CASILTGTGRGNTIYF.

The chain employs TRBV6-1 and TRBJ1-4, with TRBD1 as a possible D gene (6 bases). Trimming cost V 3 bases and J 5 bases, with 10 bases left between them. This CDR3 spans 14 amino acids. Germline values: CDR1 MNHNS, CDR2 SASEGT. In DNA form, the CDR3 reads TGTGCCAGCAGTGACAGGGGAGAAAATGAAAAACTGTTTTTT. Amino acids: CASSDRGENEKLFF.

Only a few counts were recorded for this clone. This sequence joins TRBV4-2 and TRBJ2-1; 8 bases are a match to TRBD1. Germline CDR1 and CDR2: LGHNA and YNFKEQ. The length of the CDR3 is 14 residues. With V trimmed by 3 bases and J by 9 bases, 7 bases remained unmatched. Here the CDR3 reads CASSHSAGGGEQFF. CDR3 bases: TGTGCCAGCAGCCATAGTGCAGGGGGCGGTGAGCAGTTCTTC.

The rearrangement uses TRBV4-2 and TRBJ1-5; D not resolved. CDR3 length: 15 residues. Germline V gives CDR1 LGHNA, CDR2 YNFKEQ. The V gene lost 5 bases and the J gene lost 2 bases, with 13 bases spanning the gap. The CDR3 protein is CASSGFLGGNQPQHF. Here the CDR3 DNA reads TGTGCCAGCAGCGGTTTTCTTGGAGGCAATCAGCCCCAGCATTTT.

This clone appeared a single time. The chain employs TRBV30 and TRBJ1-2, with TRBD1 identical over 10 bases. The germline V gene has CDR1 GTSNPN and CDR2 SVGIG (reference sequence). V gave up 8 bases and J gave up 8 bases; unmatched junction bases: 8. The CDR3 is 12 amino acids. In nucleotides, the CDR3 is TGTGCCGGTGGGGACAGGGGTCGGGGCTACACCTTC. Its protein is CAGGDRGRGYTF.

The CDR3 protein is CASSQGGGAQPQHF. CDR3 bases: TGCGCCAGCAGCCAAGGAGGGGGGGCTCAGCCCCAGCATTTT. This chain uses TRBV4-1 with TRBJ1-5; D is perhaps TRBD1 (6 bases). Germline V gives CDR1 MGHRA, CDR2 YSYEKL. Trimming took 1 base from V and 6 from J, leaving 10 bases between them. The CDR3 runs 14 residues.

The CDR3 region is CATSRRGAWADTQYF. The CDR3 coding sequence is TGTGCCACCAGCCGACGGGGGGCTTGGGCAGATACGCAGTATTTT. The chain carries TRBV15 and TRBJ2-3; weak D call: TRBD2 (7 bases). CDR1 LNHNV and CDR2 YYDKDF come from the germline V gene (reference sequence). Trimming pared 5 bases from V and 4 bases from J, leaving 16 bases between. The CDR3 runs to 15 residues.

The chain couples TRBV5-1 to TRBJ2-7; 9 nucleotides agree with TRBD2. V lost 7 bases to trimming and J lost 2 bases; unmatched junction nucleotides: 10. CDR3 size: 15 residues. CDR1 and CDR2 from the germline V gene are SGHRS and YFSETQ. CDR3 nucleotides: TGCGCCAGCCAACCGGGGCCTAGCGGGGCCTACGAGCAGTACTTC. This sequence encodes CASQPGPSGAYEQYF. The entire variable domain, with the rest obtained from reference TRBV5-1 and TRBJ2-7, is as follows: KAGVTQTPRYLIKTRGQQVTLSCSPISGHRSVSWYQQTPGQGLQFLFEYFSETQRNKGNFPGRFSGRQFSNSRSEMNVSTLELGDSALYLCASQPGPSGAYEQYFGPGTRLTVT.

The chain has TRBV10-3 and TRBJ2-3; 7 bases match TRBD1. The CDR3 is 14 residues long. From germline, CDR1 is ENHRY and CDR2 SYGVKD. The junction had 5 bases not matched to a gene; V was cut back by 6 bases and J by 2 bases. This chain's CDR3 is CAISGDSYTDTQYF. DNA for the CDR3: TGTGCCATCAGCGGGGACAGCTACACAGATACGCAGTATTTT.

Only a few counts were recorded for this clone. This chain uses TRBV3-1 (or the pseudogene TRBV3-2) with TRBJ2-1; the match to TRBD2 covers 10 bases. CDR3 length equals 16 residues. Trimming cost V 1 base and J 5 bases; bases outside gene matches: 5. Per the germline V gene, CDR1 is LGHDT and CDR2 is YNNKEL (reference sequence). The CDR3 loop is CASSQGVGLANNEQFF. As DNA, the CDR3 is TGTGCCAGCAGCCAAGGGGTGGGACTAGCGAACAATGAGCAGTTCTTC.

The chain carries TRBV19 and TRBJ1-5; maybe TRBD1 (6 bases). In germline, CDR1 is LNHDA, CDR2 SQIVND (reference sequence). There are 15 residues in the CDR3. Between the trimmed V and J ends, which lost 6 bases and 6 bases, there was a span of 18 bases. CDR3 coding DNA: TGTGCCAGTAGGGGGATTTACAGGGAAGGTCAGCCCCAGCATTTT. Residues: CASRGIYREGQPQHF.

V gene TRBV23-1 combines with J gene TRBJ2-2; 8 bases are shared with TRBD1. TRBV23-1 is filed as an ORF, its function uncertain. With 4 bases clipped from V and 5 bases from J, the junction kept 9 bases outside the gene matches. This CDR3 is 16 amino acids long. CDR3 sequence: CASSLRDRGLTGELFF. CDR3 DNA sequence: TGCGCCAGCAGTCTACGTGACAGGGGCTTGACCGGGGAGCTGTTTTTT.

The chain recombines TRBV28 with TRBJ1-5; D gene uncertain. The germline gives CDR1 MDHEN, CDR2 SYDVKM. The CDR3 is 14 amino acids. V dropped 7 bases and J dropped 5 bases, with 15 bases sitting between them. The CDR3 reads CASTPAGGYQPQHF. The CDR3 DNA follows: TGTGCCAGCACCCCTGCTGGAGGGTATCAGCCCCAGCATTTT. Drawing the rest from reference TRBV28 and TRBJ1-5, the complete variable domain is DVKVTQSSRYLVKRTGEKVFLECVQDMDHENMFWYRQDPGLGLRLIYFSYDVKMKEKGDIPEGYSVSREKKERFSLILESASTNQTSMYLCASTPAGGYQPQHFGDGTRLSIL.

In its sample, this clone was seen a few times. The chain employs TRBV7-2 and TRBJ2-5; D possibly corresponds to TRBD2 (6 bases). Trimming shortened V by 5 bases and J by 5 bases, and 24 bases separated the two germline ends. Germline V gene sequence: CDR1 SGHTA, CDR2 FQGNSA. This CDR3 is 17 amino acids long. For the CDR3, the DNA is TGTGCCAGCAGCCTCCGACCTAGCGTCACCCAAGTCGAGACCCAGTACTTC. Translated: CASSLRPSVTQVETQYF.